This T cell receptor (beta chain) was captured by sequencing in a study of blood T cell repertoires in COVID-19. Study at large: There were acute and convalescent COVID-19 samples, and they came from the United States, Italy and Spain. The analysed material was cDNA or gDNA that came from T cells, B-cell-depleted T cells, or PBMCs.

Authors' processing steps: Amplifying reference gene primers gave estimates of nucleated cell counts. TCRdb's table, derived via immunoSEQ multiplex PCR, lists solely in-frame clones and lacks some. For V, J and clone size, that table is used; D and trimming come from the DNA. The sample lists around 40,000 clones; about nine tenths were seen once. This CDR3 is 14 amino acids long. CDR1 is SGHAT and CDR2 is FQNNGV in the germline V gene. The V and J ends lost 5 bases and 4 bases respectively, with 12 bases between them. The TCR originated in a man aged 50-60 years with active COVID-19. The sequenced sample was peripheral blood. This chain uses TRBV11-2 with TRBJ1-5, with D possibly TRBD1 on 5 matching bases. For the CDR3, the DNA is TGTGCCAGCAGCCCTACGGGGGGAAATCAGCCCCAGCATTTT. Translated: CASSPTGGNQPQHF.